Listed below are T cell receptor beta chains from one sample, sequenced in a study of glioma-infiltrating T cells after dendritic cell vaccination. Profiling relied on immunoSEQ multiplex PCR, and the TCRdb table lists in-frame clones only, not all of them. The sample holds more than 70,000 clones, around 90% seen once. The material was blood, obtained after dendritic cell vaccination. These receptors originate from a human donor with glioblastoma. The CDR3 runs from the conserved cysteine through the conserved F or W. D genes are given only for firm matches. Part of the rows lack a size; the others show once, few, many or a class for expanded clones.

V,D,J,size,CDR3,DNA
TRBV5-1,TRBD1,TRBJ2-7,.,CASSSGQTSYEQYF,TGCGCCAGCAGCTCGGGACAGACGAGCTACGAGCAGTACTTC
TRBV9,TRBD2,TRBJ2-2,.,CASSVGGRAPGELFF,TGTGCCAGCAGCGTAGGTGGGAGGGCCCCCGGGGAGCTGTTTTTT
TRBV14,TRBD2,TRBJ2-2,.,CASTTSRTGELFF,TGTGCCAGCACGACTAGCCGCACCGGGGAGCTGTTTTTT
TRBV7-6,TRBD1,TRBJ2-5,.,CASSPPRTGKETQYF,TGTGCCAGCAGCCCACCTCGGACAGGGAAAGAGACCCAGTACTTC
TRBV9,TRBD1,TRBJ1-1,.,CASSAQGAKNTEAFF,TGTGCCAGCAGCGCACAGGGGGCTAAGAACACTGAAGCTTTCTTT
TRBV7-2,TRBD2,TRBJ2-7,.,CASSLASGRAEQYF,TGTGCCAGCAGCTTGGCTAGCGGGAGGGCCGAGCAGTACTTC
TRBV27,.,TRBJ1-2,once,CASSLVGQGYTF,TGTGCCAGCAGTTTAGTGGGGCAAGGCTACACCTTC
TRBV18,TRBD2,TRBJ2-1,.,CASDSGTSDWQFF,TGTGCCAGCGACTCCGGGACTAGCGATTGGCAGTTCTTC
TRBV4-3,.,TRBJ2-5,.,CASSQEGIREETQYF,TGCGCCAGCAGCCAAGAGGGGATCAGGGAAGAGACCCAGTACTTC
TRBV10-1,TRBD2,TRBJ2-5,.,CASSESPSGGQETQYF,TGCGCCAGCAGTGAGTCGCCTAGCGGGGGCCAAGAGACCCAGTACTTC
TRBV7-2,.,TRBJ1-2,.,CASSLGGKGGEHGYTF,TGTGCCAGCAGCTTAGGGGGCAAAGGGGGGGAGCATGGCTACACCTTC
TRBV15,.,TRBJ1-5,.,CATSREVYDLLGEDQPQHF,TGTGCCACCAGCAGAGAAGTGTACGACCTCCTGGGGGAGGATCAGCCCCAGCATTTT
TRBV23-1,.,TRBJ1-4,.,CASSQRHISTNEKLFF,TGCGCCAGCAGTCAACGACATATCTCAACTAATGAAAAACTGTTTTTT
TRBV7-2,TRBD1,TRBJ1-5,.,CASSLATGGLPQHF,TGTGCCAGCAGCTTAGCGACAGGGGGCCTGCCCCAGCATTTT
TRBV4-1,.,TRBJ1-1,.,CASSQEITGLGTEAFF,TGCGCCAGCAGCCAAGAAATTACAGGGTTGGGGACTGAAGCTTTCTTT
TRBV5-6,.,TRBJ1-2,.,CASSSRRGRPNYGYTF,TGTGCCAGCAGCTCACGAAGGGGCAGACCTAACTATGGCTACACCTTC
TRBV6-5,TRBD2,TRBJ2-7,.,CASSYRDGREGEQYF,TGTGCCAGCAGTTACAGGGACGGCAGGGAGGGCGAGCAGTACTTC
TRBV21-1,.,TRBJ2-3,.,CASSKEGGTSGREHTQYF,TGTGCCAGCAGCAAAGAGGGTGGGACTAGCGGGAGAGAGCATACGCAGTATTTT
TRBV6-1,TRBD2,TRBJ2-7,many,CASSGRGSSYEQYF,TGTGCCAGCAGTGGGCGGGGGAGCTCCTACGAGCAGTACTTC
TRBV11-3,.,TRBJ2-7,.,CASSLGEETYEQYF,TGTGCCAGCAGCTTAGGGGAGGAAACCTACGAGCAGTACTTC
TRBV5-1,.,TRBJ1-5,once,CASSLVSGSSQPQHF,TGCGCCAGCAGCTTGGTGTCAGGGTCTAGTCAGCCCCAGCATTTT
TRBV9,TRBD1,TRBJ1-6,.,CASSTDRAGSPLHF,TGTGCCAGCAGCACCGACAGGGCTGGTTCACCCCTCCACTTT
TRBV5-1,.,TRBJ2-3,.,CASSLREGGVTDTQYF,TGCGCCAGCAGCTTGAGGGAAGGGGGGGTCACAGATACGCAGTATTTT
TRBV11-2,.,TRBJ1-5,.,CASSFSTTGQPQHF,TGTGCCAGCAGCTTTAGCACAACCGGACAGCCCCAGCATTTT
TRBV19,TRBD1,TRBJ1-1,.,CASSTLLGGTKIMNTEAFF,TGTGCCAGTAGTACCCTCCTAGGGGGCACCAAAATCATGAACACTGAAGCTTTCTTT
TRBV5-4,.,TRBJ1-3,.,CASTTRGGGNTIYF,TGTGCCAGCACCACCCGGGGTGGAGGAAACACCATATATTTT
TRBV6-5,TRBD1,TRBJ2-1,.,CASSSALDRDNNEQFF,TGTGCCAGCAGTTCCGCCCTGGACAGGGACAACAATGAGCAGTTCTTC
TRBV18,.,TRBJ2-7,.,CASSRRTEGEQYF,TGTGCCAGCTCGCGTCGTACGGAGGGCGAGCAGTACTTC
TRBV5-1,.,TRBJ2-7,.,CASSLQGYEQYF,TGCGCCAGCAGCTTGCAGGGCTACGAGCAGTACTTC
TRBV7-2,.,TRBJ1-1,.,CASSFMTEAFF,TGTGCCAGCAGCTTTATGACTGAAGCTTTCTTT
TRBV27,TRBD2,TRBJ2-7,.,CASSWGTSGTYEQYF,TGTGCCAGCAGTTGGGGGACTAGCGGAACCTACGAGCAGTACTTC
TRBV19,.,TRBJ1-2,.,CASSPDRDFNYGYTF,TGTGCCAGTAGCCCCGACCGGGACTTTAACTATGGCTACACCTTC
TRBV6-4,.,TRBJ1-5,.,CASSGGGDQPQHF,TGTGCCAGCAGTGGGGGGGGCGATCAGCCCCAGCATTTT
TRBV27,.,TRBJ1-2,.,CASSLLAGIMSYTF,TGTGCCAGCAGTTTATTGGCAGGGATTATGAGCTACACCTTC
TRBV18,.,TRBJ1-4,.,CASSQRTRGAVVGTNEKLFF,TGTGCCAGCTCACAAAGAACGCGGGGCGCGGTGGTTGGAACTAATGAAAAACTGTTTTTT
TRBV7-9,TRBD2,TRBJ2-1,.,CASSLAGGGINEQFF,TGTGCCAGCAGCTTAGCTGGCGGGGGAATCAATGAGCAGTTCTTC
TRBV6-4,.,TRBJ2-3,many,CASSAGGTDTQYF,TGTGCCAGCAGTGCGGGGGGCACAGATACGCAGTATTTT
TRBV7-9,.,TRBJ1-2,.,CASSLAPRASGYTF,TGTGCCAGCAGCTTAGCGCCGCGGGCCTCGGGCTACACCTTC
TRBV7-8,TRBD2,TRBJ2-1,.,CASSRRTSGSDEQFF,TGTGCCAGCAGCCGACGGACTAGCGGGAGTGATGAGCAGTTCTTC
TRBV6-1,TRBD2,TRBJ2-7,.,CASRGLAGGLTYEQYF,TGTGCCAGCCGTGGACTAGCGGGGGGACTTACCTACGAGCAGTACTTC
TRBV5-1,.,TRBJ1-4,once,CASSLGLSGGKTTNEKLFF,TGCGCCAGCAGCTTGGGTCTTTCGGGGGGCAAGACAACTAATGAAAAACTGTTTTTT
TRBV6-5,.,TRBJ1-1,.,CASNRGRGITEAFF,TGTGCCAGCAACCGCGGTCGGGGGATCACTGAAGCTTTCTTT
TRBV5-1,.,TRBJ1-1,.,CASSLDLRANTEAFF,TGCGCCAGCAGCTTGGATCTCAGGGCGAACACTGAAGCTTTCTTT
TRBV7-2,TRBD2,TRBJ2-3,.,CASSLGAGAGDTQYF,TGTGCCAGCAGCTTAGGGGCGGGAGCCGGAGATACGCAGTATTTT
TRBV5-4,TRBD1,TRBJ2-7,.,CASSVRDRGQDEQYF,TGTGCCAGCAGCGTCCGGGACAGGGGGCAAGACGAGCAGTACTTC
TRBV27,TRBD2,TRBJ2-3,.,CASSLGTSGASTDTQYF,TGTGCCAGCAGTTTAGGGACTAGCGGGGCTAGCACAGATACGCAGTATTTT
TRBV14,.,TRBJ2-7,.,CASSQGLYRTYEQYF,TGTGCCAGCAGCCAAGGACTCTATAGGACCTACGAGCAGTACTTC
TRBV2,.,TRBJ2-7,.,CASTATGGYEQYF,TGTGCCAGCACCGCGACCGGAGGCTACGAGCAGTACTTC
TRBV4-2,.,TRBJ1-1,.,CASSQDTAGVMNTEAFF,TGTGCCAGCAGCCAAGATACAGCAGGCGTTATGAACACTGAAGCTTTCTTT
TRBV2,.,TRBJ2-5,.,CASSRTEETQYF,TGTGCCAGCAGTCGGACAGAGGAGACCCAGTACTTC
TRBV20-1,TRBD1,TRBJ1-1,.,CSTDRGSEAFF,TGCAGTACCGACAGGGGTTCTGAAGCTTTCTTT
TRBV7-8,TRBD2,TRBJ2-1,.,CASSPPRGTSGAPSYNEQFF,TGTGCCAGCAGCCCTCCCCGGGGGACTAGCGGGGCTCCCTCCTACAATGAGCAGTTCTTC
TRBV5-6,TRBD2,TRBJ2-5,.,CASSLGLADQETQYF,TGTGCCAGCAGCTTGGGTCTAGCGGATCAAGAGACCCAGTACTTC
TRBV6-5,.,TRBJ2-7,.,CASSYSGGASSYEQYF,TGTGCCAGCAGTTACTCGGGGGGGGCCAGCTCCTACGAGCAGTACTTC
TRBV5-6,.,TRBJ2-7,.,CASSQSYEQYF,TGTGCCAGCAGCCAATCCTACGAGCAGTACTTC
TRBV5-1,.,TRBJ1-4,few,CASSLGGLSNEKLFF,TGCGCCAGCAGCTTGGGTGGGCTGTCTAATGAAAAACTGTTTTTT
TRBV2,.,TRBJ2-7,once,CASILRGEQYF,TGTGCCAGCATCCTCAGGGGCGAGCAGTACTTC
TRBV10-3,.,TRBJ2-1,few,CAIRPASSKGYEQFF,TGTGCCATCAGGCCCGCTAGCTCAAAGGGATATGAGCAGTTCTTC